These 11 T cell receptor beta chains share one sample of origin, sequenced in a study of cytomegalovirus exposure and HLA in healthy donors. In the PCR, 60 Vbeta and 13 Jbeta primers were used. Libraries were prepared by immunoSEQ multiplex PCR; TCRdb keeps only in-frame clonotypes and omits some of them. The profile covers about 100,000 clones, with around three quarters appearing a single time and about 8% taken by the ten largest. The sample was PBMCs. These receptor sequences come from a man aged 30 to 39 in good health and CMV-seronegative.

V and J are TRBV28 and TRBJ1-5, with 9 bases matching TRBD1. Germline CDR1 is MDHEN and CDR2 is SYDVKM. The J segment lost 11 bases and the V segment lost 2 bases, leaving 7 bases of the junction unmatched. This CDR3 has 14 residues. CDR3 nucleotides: TGTGCCAGCAGTTTAGAACAGGGGGCGAGAGCCCAGCATTTT. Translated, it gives CASSLEQGARAQHF.

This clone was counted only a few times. DNA of the CDR3: TGTGCCAGCAGTCGGTCGAGTAACACTGAAGCTTTCTTT. Translating gives CASSRSSNTEAFF. V and J are TRBV7-9 and TRBJ1-1; unclear D gene. Trimming left V 6 bases short and J 2 bases short, with 10 bases between. The CDR3 is made up of 13 amino acids. Germline CDR1 reads SEHNR; CDR2 reads FQNEAQ (reference sequence).

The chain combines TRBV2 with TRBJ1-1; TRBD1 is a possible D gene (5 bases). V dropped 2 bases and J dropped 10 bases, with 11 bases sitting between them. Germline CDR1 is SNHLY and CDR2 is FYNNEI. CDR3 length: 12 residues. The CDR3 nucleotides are TGTGCCAGCAGTGAAAGGCGGGGCGCAGCTTTCTTT. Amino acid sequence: CASSERRGAAFF.

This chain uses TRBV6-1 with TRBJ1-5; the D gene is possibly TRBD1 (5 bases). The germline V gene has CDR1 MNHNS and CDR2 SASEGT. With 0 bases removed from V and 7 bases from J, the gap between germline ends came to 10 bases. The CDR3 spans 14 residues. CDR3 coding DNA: TGTGCCAGCAGTGAAGCGCGGGGGTTGCAGCCCCAGCATTTT. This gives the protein CASSEARGLQPQHF.

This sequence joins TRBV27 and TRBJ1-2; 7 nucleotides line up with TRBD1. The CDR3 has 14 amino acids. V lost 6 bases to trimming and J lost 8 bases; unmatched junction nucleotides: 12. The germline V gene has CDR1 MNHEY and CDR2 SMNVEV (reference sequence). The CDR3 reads CASSTRQGGGGYTF. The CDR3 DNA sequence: TGTGCCAGCAGCACCAGACAGGGCGGAGGAGGCTACACCTTC.

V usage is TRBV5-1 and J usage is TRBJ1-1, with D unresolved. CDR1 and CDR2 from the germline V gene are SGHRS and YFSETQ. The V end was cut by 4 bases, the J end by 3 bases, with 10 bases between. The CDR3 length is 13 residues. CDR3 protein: CASSPYSDTEAFF. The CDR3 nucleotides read TGCGCCAGCAGCCCCTACAGTGACACTGAAGCTTTCTTT.

CDR3 residues: CASSKGYGYTF. In DNA, the CDR3 is TGTGCCAGCAGTAAGGGGTATGGCTACACCTTC. The chain joins TRBV28 to TRBJ1-2; maybe TRBD1 (5 bases). Germline CDR1 MDHEN, CDR2 SYDVKM. The V gene lost 5 bases and the J gene lost 5 bases, with 6 bases spanning the gap. The length of the CDR3 is 11 residues.

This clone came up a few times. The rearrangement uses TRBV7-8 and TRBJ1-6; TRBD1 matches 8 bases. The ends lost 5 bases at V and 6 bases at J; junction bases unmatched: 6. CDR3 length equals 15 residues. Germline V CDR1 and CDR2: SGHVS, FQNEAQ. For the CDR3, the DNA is TGTGCCAGCAGCGTTGGGACAGGCGGTAATTCACCCCTCCACTTT. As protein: CASSVGTGGNSPLHF.

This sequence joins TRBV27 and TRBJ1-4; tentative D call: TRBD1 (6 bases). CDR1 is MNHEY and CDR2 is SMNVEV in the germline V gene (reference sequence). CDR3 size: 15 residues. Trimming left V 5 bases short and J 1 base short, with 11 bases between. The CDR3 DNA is TGTGCCAGCAGTCTCGGGGGGCTAACTAATGAAAAACTGTTTTTT. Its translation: CASSLGGLTNEKLFF.

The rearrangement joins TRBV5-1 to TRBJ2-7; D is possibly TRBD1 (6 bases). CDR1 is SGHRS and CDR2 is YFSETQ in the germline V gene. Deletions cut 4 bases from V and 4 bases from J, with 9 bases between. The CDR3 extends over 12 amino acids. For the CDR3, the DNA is TGCGCCAGCAGCATCCAGGGGTACGAGCAGTACTTC. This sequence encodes CASSIQGYEQYF. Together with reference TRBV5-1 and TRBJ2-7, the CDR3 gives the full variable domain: KAGVTQTPRYLIKTRGQQVTLSCSPISGHRSVSWYQQTPGQGLQFLFEYFSETQRNKGNFPGRFSGRQFSNSRSEMNVSTLELGDSALYLCASSIQGYEQYFGPGTRLTVT.

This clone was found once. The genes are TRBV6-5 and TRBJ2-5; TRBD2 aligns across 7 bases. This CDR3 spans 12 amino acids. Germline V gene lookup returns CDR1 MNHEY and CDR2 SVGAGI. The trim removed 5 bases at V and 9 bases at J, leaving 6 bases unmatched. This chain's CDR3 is CASSLNRGAQYF. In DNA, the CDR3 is TGTGCCAGCAGTCTCAATCGGGGGGCCCAGTACTTC.